This T cell receptor beta chain was retrieved from a study of blood T cell repertoires in COVID-19. Study-wide context: Material from acute and convalescent COVID-19 was sourced from the United States, Italy and Spain.

The table came from immunoSEQ multiplex PCR; TCRdb's copy has only in-frame clones and leaves some out. The sample contains approximately 50,000 clones, roughly four fifths of which appear only once. It was during active infection that Seattle patients were enrolled and then longitudinally followed. The TCR sequence derives from a woman at least 80 years old with COVID-19, enrolled during active disease. Material for sequencing was peripheral blood.

The CDR3 is CSVVGQGIGQPQHF. CDR3 sequence (DNA): TGCAGCGTTGTCGGACAGGGGATAGGTCAGCCCCAGCATTTT. The chain joins TRBV29-1 to TRBJ1-5, with 9 bases identical to TRBD1. Unmatched junction bases numbered 7, after V lost 4 bases and J lost 6 bases. This CDR3 region has 14 residues. Germline CDR1 is SQVTM and CDR2 is ANQGSEA.